This T cell receptor (beta chain) was obtained from a study of T-cell reconstitution after alpha-beta-depleted transplantation in children. Preparation of the TCRbeta library involved a method that used unique molecular identifiers. TCRdb called the PCR reads again in MiXCR, with one record for every CDR3 protein. The table records some 590,000 distinct CDR3 sequences, 8% to 11% of them present only once. The germline V gene encodes CDR1 MGHDK and CDR2 SYGVNS. The CDR3 consists of 16 residues. After removal of 2 bases from V and 2 bases from J, the junction contained 3 bases not matched to a gene. V and J are TRBV25-1 and TRBJ2-7; 13 nucleotides match TRBD2. Sequenced here: PBMCs from the stem cell graft donor, sampled from the stem cell graft. The TCR comes from a human donor who donated a stem cell graft to a child with acute myeloid leukemia. CDR3: CASSEGGLAGTYEQYF. Written as DNA, the CDR3 is TGTGCCAGCAGTGAAGGGGGACTAGCGGGAACCTACGAGCAGTACTTC.